The rows below give T cell receptor beta chains drawn from one sample of a study of blood T cell repertoires in COVID-19. The table came from immunoSEQ multiplex PCR; TCRdb's copy has only in-frame clones and leaves some out. This sample has 120,000 or so clones; 82% occur once, and the top ten carry approximately 4.9%. The sample comprised peripheral blood. These receptors were obtained from a woman aged 70 to 79 with acute or convalescent COVID-19. Both conserved end residues are part of each CDR3. Fields, in order: J gene, clone size, D gene, CDR3 length, V gene, CDR3 protein, CDR3 DNA. D genes are given only for firm matches. Expanded clones are given a class, and other clones once, few, many or no size at all.

>TRBJ2-1|.|.|14|TRBV6-5
CASSFFSRPHEQFF
TGTGCCAGCAGTTTTTTTTCTAGGCCACATGAGCAGTTCTTC
>TRBJ1-1|.|TRBD1|17|TRBV30
CACNAGTGGSRNTEAFF
TGTGCCTGCAATGCCGGGACAGGGGGCTCCCGAAACACTGAAGCTTTCTTT
>TRBJ1-5|once|TRBD1|14|TRBV6-6
CASRQDRGLQPQHF
TGTGCCAGCAGGCAGGACAGGGGGCTTCAGCCCCAGCATTTT
>TRBJ1-1|.|.|14|TRBV5-1
CASSNGAANTEAFF
TGCGCCAGCAGCAATGGGGCGGCGAACACTGAAGCTTTCTTT
>TRBJ1-2|.|.|15|TRBV27
CASSLRGQVLFGYTF
TGTGCCAGCAGTTTAAGGGGTCAGGTCTTGTTTGGCTACACCTTC
>TRBJ1-6|.|.|16|TRBV6-5
CASSYSKRVYNSPLHF
TGTGCCAGCAGTTACTCGAAAAGAGTGTATAATTCACCCCTCCACTTT
>TRBJ2-1|.|TRBD2|17|TRBV4-1
CASSQYTSGGGYNEQFF
TGCGCCAGCAGCCAGTACACTAGCGGGGGTGGCTACAATGAGCAGTTCTTC
>TRBJ2-1|once|.|15|TRBV24-1
CATSDAGTYHNEQFF
TGTGCCACCAGTGATGCCGGGACATACCACAATGAGCAGTTCTTC
>TRBJ1-6|.|TRBD1|16|TRBV9
CASSPSQGARNSPLHF
TGTGCCAGCAGCCCTTCGCAGGGGGCGCGGAATTCACCCCTCCACTTT
>TRBJ1-2|.|TRBD1|14|TRBV27
CASSLRTGFDGYTF
TGTGCCAGCAGTTTACGGACAGGGTTTGACGGCTACACCTTC
>TRBJ2-3|.|.|14|TRBV5-1
CASSLPGGTDTQYF
TGCGCCAGCAGCTTACCAGGGGGCACAGATACGCAGTATTTT
>TRBJ1-2|.|.|13|TRBV18
CASSLISNYGYTF
TGTGCCAGCTCACTAATCTCCAACTATGGCTACACCTTC
>TRBJ1-2|.|.|16|TRBV4-3
CASSQDMEYQGYGYTF
TGCGCCAGCAGCCAAGATATGGAGTACCAGGGATATGGCTACACCTTC
>TRBJ2-3|once|.|13|TRBV6-5
CAGRPGPGDTQYF
TGTGCCGGTCGTCCTGGCCCGGGAGATACGCAGTATTTT
>TRBJ2-7|.|TRBD1|16|TRBV4-1
CASSQERTGYSYEQYF
TGCGCCAGCAGCCAAGAGAGGACAGGATACTCCTACGAGCAGTACTTC
>TRBJ1-1|few|.|13|TRBV18
CASSPLEGTEAFF
TGTGCCAGCTCACCATTGGAGGGTACTGAAGCTTTCTTT
>TRBJ1-2|.|.|15|TRBV21-1
CASSAKGQFNYGYTF
TGTGCCAGCAGCGCAAAGGGACAGTTTAACTATGGCTACACCTTC
>TRBJ2-1|.|TRBD1|16|TRBV5-6
CASIISRDRAYNEQFF
TGTGCCAGCATCATATCCCGGGACAGGGCCTACAATGAGCAGTTCTTC
>TRBJ2-3|.|TRBD1|16|TRBV7-2
CASSQTPGTGMNTQYF
TGTGCCAGCAGCCAAACCCCCGGGACAGGAATGAATACGCAGTATTTT
>TRBJ2-4|.|TRBD2|17|TRBV4-2
CASSQPSGGPGENIQYF
TGTGCCAGCAGCCAACCCAGCGGGGGCCCCGGCGAAAACATTCAGTACTTC
>TRBJ2-1|.|.|15|TRBV3-1/TRBV3-2
CASSQTVNTYNEQFF
TGTGCCAGCAGCCAGACAGTAAATACCTACAATGAGCAGTTCTTC
>TRBJ2-2|.|TRBD2|15|TRBV7-2
CASSLVASGTGELFF
TGTGCCAGCAGCTTAGTGGCTAGCGGCACCGGGGAGCTGTTTTTT
>TRBJ2-7|.|.|13|TRBV5-1
CASSLDTGNEQYF
TGCGCCAGCAGCTTGGATACCGGGAACGAGCAGTACTTC
>TRBJ1-3|.|.|18|TRBV2
CASSNSNPRQALGNTIYF
TGTGCCAGCAGTAACTCGAACCCGCGACAGGCCTTAGGAAACACCATATATTTT
>TRBJ1-5|.|.|16|TRBV27
CASSPQGGLSNQPQHF
TGTGCCAGCAGTCCCCAAGGAGGGTTAAGCAATCAGCCCCAGCATTTT
>TRBJ1-1|.|TRBD1|16|TRBV29-1
CSVDRRQGARNTEAFF
TGCAGCGTTGACCGCCGACAGGGGGCAAGGAACACTGAAGCTTTCTTT
>TRBJ2-3|.|TRBD1|17|TRBV4-3
CASSQDPGQGSTDTQYF
TGCGCCAGCAGCCAAGACCCGGGACAGGGAAGCACAGATACGCAGTATTTT
>TRBJ1-2|.|TRBD1|15|TRBV5-1
CASSLEGQGARGYTF
TGCGCCAGCAGCTTGGAAGGACAGGGGGCGCGTGGCTACACCTTC
>TRBJ2-1|.|TRBD1|12|TRBV5-4
CASSRDRAMEFF
TGTGCCAGCAGCCGGGACAGGGCTATGGAGTTCTTC
>TRBJ2-2|.|TRBD1|16|TRBV6-6
CASSPPGQGAPGELFF
TGTGCCAGCAGTCCCCCGGGACAGGGGGCCCCCGGGGAGCTGTTTTTT
>TRBJ1-2|.|.|15|TRBV15
CATSRGQSPNYGYTF
TGTGCCACCAGCAGAGGGCAGTCCCCTAACTATGGCTACACCTTC
>TRBJ2-2|.|.|12|TRBV2
CASLDEDGELFF
TGTGCCAGTCTCGACGAGGACGGGGAGCTGTTTTTT
>TRBJ2-1|.|.|14|TRBV4-3
CASSRGRAYNEQFF
TGCGCCAGCAGCCGAGGCAGAGCCTACAATGAGCAGTTCTTC
>TRBJ1-2|few|.|13|TRBV20-1
CSASDSGLYGYTF
TGCAGTGCTAGTGACAGTGGACTCTATGGCTACACCTTC
>TRBJ1-1|.|TRBD1|12|TRBV11-3
CASSLGQGKTFF
TGTGCCAGCAGCTTAGGACAGGGAAAGACTTTCTTT
>TRBJ2-5|.|TRBD1|14|TRBV7-2
CASSQLPGTATQYF
TGTGCCAGCAGCCAACTGCCCGGGACAGCAACCCAGTACTTC
>TRBJ2-1|.|TRBD1|14|TRBV30
CAWSVARGLGEQFF
TGTGCCTGGAGTGTGGCCAGGGGGCTTGGTGAGCAGTTCTTC
>TRBJ2-1|.|.|16|TRBV7-6
CASSFQGLKGYNEQFF
TGTGCCAGCAGCTTCCAGGGACTCAAGGGCTACAATGAGCAGTTCTTC
>TRBJ1-1|.|TRBD1|14|TRBV5-4
CVSSWGQTNTEAFF
TGTGTCAGCAGCTGGGGACAGACGAACACTGAAGCTTTCTTT
>TRBJ1-2|.|.|14|TRBV9
CASSVAGGFYGYTF
TGTGCCAGCAGCGTAGCGGGTGGGTTTTATGGCTACACCTTC
>TRBJ2-5|once|.|13|TRBV7-2
CASSRQTQETQYF
TGTGCCAGCAGCCGACAGACTCAAGAGACCCAGTACTTC
>TRBJ1-2|.|.|15|TRBV7-9
CASSLSQGGFYGYTF
TGTGCCAGCAGCTTATCCCAGGGCGGCTTCTATGGCTACACCTTC
>TRBJ2-5|few|TRBD2|16|TRBV7-9
CASIKFAGGLLETQYF
TGTGCCAGCATCAAATTCGCGGGGGGGCTTCTGGAGACCCAGTACTTC
>TRBJ1-3|.|.|15|TRBV19
CASSFTGSSGNTIYF
TGTGCCAGTAGTTTCACAGGGTCCTCTGGAAACACCATATATTTT
>TRBJ2-6|.|TRBD1|18|TRBV19
CASGKRDRVFSGANVLTF
TGTGCCAGTGGAAAACGGGACAGGGTTTTCTCTGGGGCCAACGTCCTGACTTTC
>TRBJ1-2|.|TRBD1|15|TRBV9
CASSATGQPNYGYTF
TGTGCCAGCAGCGCAACGGGACAGCCTAACTATGGCTACACCTTC
>TRBJ1-2|once|.|13|TRBV7-3
CASSAPMGGGYTF
TGTGCCAGCAGCGCCCCGATGGGGGGTGGCTACACCTTC
>TRBJ2-7|.|.|14|TRBV5-4
CASSDPRGTDEQYF
TGTGCCAGCAGCGATCCCCGGGGGACGGACGAGCAGTACTTC
>TRBJ1-2|.|.|11|TRBV7-9
CASSSGQGYTF
TGTGCCAGCAGTTCTGGACAAGGCTACACCTTC
>TRBJ2-5|.|.|18|TRBV24-1
CATSDRRDRGLAWETQYF
TGTGCCACCAGTGACCGCCGGGACAGGGGACTAGCCTGGGAGACCCAGTACTTC
>TRBJ1-3|.|.|16|TRBV5-5
CASSLMPQGSGNTIYF
TGTGCCAGCAGCTTGATGCCGCAGGGCTCTGGAAACACCATATATTTT
>TRBJ1-3|once|.|15|TRBV4-2
CASSQEGRSGNTIYF
TGTGCCAGCAGCCAAGAGGGGAGGTCCGGAAACACCATATATTTT
>TRBJ2-1|few|TRBD2|15|TRBV2
CASQPSGSIYNEQFF
TGTGCCAGCCAACCTAGCGGGTCTATATACAATGAGCAGTTCTTC